Each of the 16 T cell receptor beta chains below was sequenced from the same sample in a study of monozygotic twins with inflammatory bowel disease (dated by TCRdb to the late 2010s). Library method: 5' RACE. Sequencing used an Illumina HiSeq 2500. TCRdb reprocessed the raw reads; every CDR3 protein sequence is a single record, and DNA is not supplied. The table held for this sample gives more than 300,000 distinct CDR3 sequences. The leading ten clones occupy just over 2.5% of the sample. Specimen: blood. The receptors derive from a human donor with ulcerative colitis or Crohn's disease, or a healthy co-twin of an affected twin (not recorded which).

V gene TRBV3-1 combines with J gene TRBJ2-5; TCRdb selects TRBD2, and the lack of DNA leaves this call unchecked. Germline values: CDR1 LGHDT, CDR2 YNNKEL (reference sequence). The CDR3 has 17 residues. The CDR3 loop reads CASSLRPGTSGKETQYF.

The chain employs TRBV4-3 and TRBJ2-5; no DNA is available, so the TRBD1 call from TCRdb remains unchecked. CDR1 is LGHNA, CDR2 YSLEER, per germline. The CDR3 runs to 14 residues. The CDR3 reads CASSQRGRGETQYF.

The V gene is TRBV18, the J gene TRBJ1-5; lacking DNA, the TRBD1 call made by TCRdb goes unchecked. In germline, CDR1 is KGHSH, CDR2 LQKENI. CDR3 length equals 16 residues. The CDR3 here is CASSLGQAGGNQPQHF.

The genes are TRBV4-1 and TRBJ2-7; TCRdb gives TRBD1 as the D gene, but with no DNA this cannot be confirmed. The CDR3 consists of 15 residues. The germline V gene has CDR1 MGHRA and CDR2 YSYEKL. CDR3 sequence reads: CASSFRGTRGDEQYF.

The V gene is TRBV23-1, the J gene TRBJ2-3. TRBV23-1 is annotated as an ORF whose role is uncertain. The CDR3 has 11 amino acids. The CDR3 loop is CASSQFGRQYF.

V usage is TRBV6-1 and J usage is TRBJ2-7; with no DNA, the TCRdb D assignment of TRBD1 cannot be verified. This CDR3 is 14 amino acids long. Germline CDR1 reads MNHNS; CDR2 reads SASEGT. Here the CDR3 reads CASSWDRGMYEQYF.

This rearrangement joins TRBV9 to TRBJ1-1; TCRdb's assignment of TRBD1 cannot be checked, as there is no DNA. The CDR3 spans 13 residues. CDR1 is SGDLS, CDR2 YYNGEE, per germline. The CDR3 region is CASSVQGGTEAFF.

The chain carries TRBV5-1 and TRBJ2-1; TCRdb calls TRBD2, which cannot be checked without DNA. Germline V CDR1 and CDR2: SGHRS, YFSETQ. CDR3 length equals 16 residues. The CDR3 is CASSLALLAGVDEQFF.

The chain employs TRBV5-6 and TRBJ2-5; there is no DNA to check the TCRdb D call of TRBD2. The CDR3 is 18 amino acids. Per germline, CDR1 SGHDT and CDR2 YYEEEE. The CDR3: CASSFWTSGEILQETQYF.

The rearrangement links TRBV20-1 to TRBJ2-3; TCRdb lists TRBD1, though no DNA is available to test this call. Germline V lookup: CDR1 DFQATT, CDR2 SNEGSKA (reference sequence). The CDR3 totals 14 residues. This CDR3 is CSARQGLFPDTQYF.

The chain uses TRBV30 and TRBJ2-6; absent DNA, TCRdb's TRBD2 call cannot be checked. Germline V lookup: CDR1 GTSNPN, CDR2 SVGIG (reference sequence). The CDR3 has 17 amino acids. The CDR3 protein is CAWGRGPGEPGANVLTF. The variable domain in full, with the rest retrieved from reference TRBV30 and TRBJ2-6, is SQTIHQWPATLVQPVGSPLSLECTVEGTSNPNLYWYRQAAGRGLQLLFYSVGIGQISSEVPQNLSASRPQDRQFILSSKKLLLSDSGFYLCAWGRGPGEPGANVLTFGAGSRLTVL.

The V call is TRBV5-1, the J call TRBJ2-2; TCRdb outputs TRBD1, but without DNA this stays unchecked. CDR3 length: 17 amino acids. Germline CDR1 SGHRS, CDR2 YFSETQ. The CDR3: CASSLWRQGAVTGELFF.

CDR3 amino acids: CASSTDKSSGANVLTF. The chain employs TRBV7-9 and TRBJ2-6. Germline CDR1 reads SEHNR; CDR2 reads FQNEAQ (reference sequence). The CDR3 runs 16 residues.

The chain combines TRBV7-2 with TRBJ1-1. The CDR3 runs 12 residues. CDR1 SGHTA and CDR2 FQGNSA come from the germline V gene. The CDR3 protein is CASSLVGYEAFF.

The CDR3 sequence: CASSLVGVPDTQYF. This sequence joins TRBV5-4 and TRBJ2-3; TCRdb outputs TRBD1, but without DNA this stays unchecked. CDR3 length: 14 amino acids. Germline-derived CDR1 and CDR2 are SGHNT and YYREEE (reference sequence).

The genes are TRBV5-6 and TRBJ2-2; the TCRdb D gene call, TRBD2, has no DNA to confirm it. The CDR3 sequence is 15 residues long. The germline V gene encodes CDR1 SGHDT and CDR2 YYEEEE. The CDR3 loop reads CASSGTSGVTGELFF.